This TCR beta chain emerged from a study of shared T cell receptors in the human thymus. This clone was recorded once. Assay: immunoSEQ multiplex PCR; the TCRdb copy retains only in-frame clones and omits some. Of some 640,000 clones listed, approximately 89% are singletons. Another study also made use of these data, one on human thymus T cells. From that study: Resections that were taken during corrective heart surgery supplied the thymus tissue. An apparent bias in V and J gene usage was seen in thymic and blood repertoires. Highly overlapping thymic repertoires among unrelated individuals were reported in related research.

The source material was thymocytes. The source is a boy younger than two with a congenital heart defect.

This CDR3 reads CASSSLAVGELFF. CDR3 nucleotides: TGTGCCAGCAGTTCACTAGCGGTCGGGGAGCTGTTTTTT. The chain couples TRBV6-5 to TRBJ2-2, with 8 nucleotides matching TRBD2. CDR1 MNHEY and CDR2 SVGAGI come from the germline V gene. This CDR3 spans 13 amino acids. V lost 4 bases and J lost 7; bases outside the gene matches: 2.